This TCR beta chain came from a study of T-cell memory formation after mild COVID-19. At the level of the study: TCR clusters were mostly donor specific. Study outcomes and limitations: Contracting clones from day 15 to 85 showed balanced CD4/CD8; later expanders favored CD4+. Nothing showed for sure that second-wave clones peaking on day 37 were SARS-CoV-2 specific. Those CD4+ clones that contracted were mainly in CM and EM (CD8+ ones in EMRA).

Concerning this clonotype itself: The antigen is undetermined.

From the 5' RACE reads, TCRdb called clonotypes with MiXCR, one entry per CDR3 protein. Here the sample spans 190,000 or so distinct CDR3 sequences, over 9.5% being singletons. This TCR came from a man aged 18 to 30 who had mild COVID-19 (a few samples of this study predate the infection). Cell type and time point are not known. The sample was PBMCs or a T cell subset sorted from them (not recorded which).

CDR3 coding DNA: TGTGCCAGCAGCTTTATGGGGGATTCACCCCTCCACTTT. This gives the protein CASSFMGDSPLHF. The genes are TRBV7-2 and TRBJ1-6, with a possible D match to TRBD1 (5 bases). The germline CDR1 and CDR2 sequences are SGHTA and FQGNSA. V lost 3 bases and J lost 8, with 8 bases in between. CDR3 length: 13 amino acids.